A selection of T cell receptor beta chains follows, all from one sample in a study of cytomegalovirus exposure and HLA in healthy donors. The repertoire was sequenced with immunoSEQ multiplex PCR; TCRdb's copy has only in-frame clones and lacks some. This sample's table has 45,000 to 55,000 clones. The sample taken for sequencing was PBMCs. These receptors came from a woman aged 45-65 years in good health and CMV-seropositive. The CDR3 runs from the conserved cysteine through the conserved F or W. The D gene is left open where the match is weak. Rows may omit the clone size; those that give it use once, few, many or a size class.

TRBJ2-3,NA,TRBD2,TRBV4-2,CASSQVGGAGTDTQYF,TGTGCCAGCAGCCAAGTCGGGGGGGCCGGCACAGATACGCAGTATTTT
TRBJ2-1,NA,TRBD2,TRBV29-1,CSVEDRKLAGVSSYNEQFF,TGCAGCGTTGAGGATAGGAAACTAGCGGGAGTCAGCTCCTACAATGAGCAGTTCTTC
TRBJ1-1,NA,NA,TRBV6-5,CASTPHGQTEAFF,TGTGCCAGCACTCCGCACGGACAGACTGAAGCTTTCTTT
TRBJ2-7,medium-sized,NA,TRBV6-1,CASSESIGQQNF,TGTGCCAGCAGCGAGTCTATAGGACAGCAGAACTTC
TRBJ2-3,NA,TRBD2,TRBV5-1,CASRLAGVLIDTQYF,TGCGCCAGCAGACTAGCGGGAGTTCTCATAGATACGCAGTATTTT
TRBJ2-2,NA,NA,TRBV18,CASSPPTANTGELFF,TGTGCCAGCTCACCACCGACAGCGAACACCGGGGAGCTGTTTTTT
TRBJ1-1,NA,TRBD1,TRBV19,CASSSQGARTEAFF,TGTGCCAGTAGTTCCCAGGGGGCCCGAACTGAAGCTTTCTTT
TRBJ2-2,NA,TRBD2,TRBV4-2,CASSQPSGGANTGELFF,TGTGCCAGCAGCCAGCCTAGCGGGGGGGCAAATACCGGGGAGCTGTTTTTT
TRBJ2-1,NA,TRBD2,TRBV9,CASSMRIGLAFNEQFF,TGTGCCAGCAGCATGCGAATCGGACTAGCGTTCAATGAGCAGTTCTTC
TRBJ2-1,NA,NA,TRBV29-1,CSVEVPGVGNEQFF,TGCAGCGTTGAGGTCCCGGGAGTGGGCAATGAGCAGTTCTTC
TRBJ2-3,NA,TRBD2,TRBV19,CASRTSGGLNTQYF,TGTGCCAGTAGGACTAGCGGCGGGTTGAATACGCAGTATTTT
TRBJ2-1,NA,NA,TRBV5-1,CASSFPRYNEQFF,TGCGCCAGCAGCTTCCCGCGGTACAATGAGCAGTTCTTC
TRBJ2-7,NA,NA,TRBV27,CASTLAAGSVEQYF,TGTGCCAGCACCTTAGCGGCAGGGTCGGTGGAGCAGTACTTC
TRBJ1-4,NA,TRBD1,TRBV6-1,CASRGTVNEKLFF,TGTGCCAGCAGGGGGACAGTTAATGAAAAACTGTTTTTT
TRBJ1-5,NA,NA,TRBV6-1,CASLFRGGHQPQHF,TGTGCCAGCTTATTTCGAGGGGGTCATCAGCCCCAGCATTTT
TRBJ2-1,large,TRBD2,TRBV19,CASSISRGLAGDYNEQFF,TGTGCCAGTAGTATAAGTCGGGGACTAGCGGGTGACTACAATGAGCAGTTCTTC